This TCR beta chain is from a study of control samples from healthy donors and cancer patients. Profiled with immunoSEQ multiplex PCR; TCRdb holds only in-frame clones, not every one. The table lists around 180,000 clones, almost 90% of them singletons, with 4.9% in the top ten. V shed 4 bases and J shed 2 bases, with 14 bases lying between them. The CDR3 has 15 amino acids. Germline-derived CDR1 and CDR2 are MDHEN and SYDVKM. This clone was seen only once. Sequencing input: blood. This chain connects TRBV28 to TRBJ2-5; perhaps TRBD1 as D (6 bases). This TCR derives from a woman younger than 45 in good health. The CDR3: CASSSDLGAQETQYF. For the CDR3, the DNA is TGTGCCAGCAGTTCTGATTTGGGGGCACAAGAGACCCAGTACTTC. Full variable domain (rest looked up from reference TRBV28 and TRBJ2-5): DVKVTQSSRYLVKRTGEKVFLECVQDMDHENMFWYRQDPGLGLRLIYFSYDVKMKEKGDIPEGYSVSREKKERFSLILESASTNQTSMYLCASSSDLGAQETQYFGPGTRLLVL.